The clone carrying this T cell receptor (beta chain) was seen a few times. The data derive from a study of blood T cell repertoires in COVID-19. Study summary: The United States, Italy and Spain were the sources of the acute and convalescent COVID-19 samples. The analysed material was cDNA or gDNA that came from T cells, B-cell-depleted T cells, or PBMCs.

Per the original methods: Cell counts per sample came from amplifying reference gene primers. TCRdb's table, derived via immunoSEQ multiplex PCR, lists solely in-frame clones and lacks some. For V, J and clone size, that table is used; D and trimming come from the DNA. The sample shows about 59,000 clones, 91% of them seen only once. The V and J ends lost 2 bases and 0 bases, in that order; junction bases with no gene match: 4. The germline gives CDR1 MGHRA, CDR2 YSYEKL. The CDR3 covers 16 residues. J is TRBJ2-7 and V is TRBV4-1, with TRBD2 identical over 10 bases. This receptor was identified in a human donor in a cohort sampled during active COVID-19. Sequencing was carried out using peripheral blood. In DNA form, the CDR3 reads TGCGCCAGCAGCCAAAGGCTAGCGGGAGACTCCTACGAGCAGTACTTC. This translates into CASSQRLAGDSYEQYF.